This T cell receptor beta chain is from a study of T cells in localized non-small cell lung cancer. Germline CDR1 is SGHAT and CDR2 is FQNNGV. V lost 6 bases and J 1 base, leaving 15 bases between the germline ends. CDR3 size: 15 residues. TCRdb's table, derived via immunoSEQ multiplex PCR, lists solely in-frame clones and lacks some. Found here are about 28,000 clones, roughly 88% of them singletons; the top ten hold approximately 0.99%. The sample was peripheral blood, taken before any cancer treatment. This clonotype was obtained from a woman between 35 and 75 years old with stage I lung adenocarcinoma. V and J are TRBV11-2 and TRBJ1-1; D perhaps matches TRBD1 (5 bases). The CDR3 loop is CASSSSGRQNTEAFF. CDR3 sequence (DNA): TGTGCCAGCAGTTCCTCGGGACGGCAGAACACTGAAGCTTTCTTT.